Sequencing of this T cell receptor beta chain was carried out in a study of CD8 T cells in Susac syndrome. Study-wide context: Treatment at blood withdrawal was none, corticosteroids, or intravenous immunoglobulin alone in Susac syndrome patients.

TCR beta from blood CD8+ and CD4+ T cells was sequenced. TEMRA cells underwent FACS enrichment and CD8+ and CD4+ T cells underwent negative isolation. With random hexamers, reverse transcription was performed on about 0.5 to 1 ug of RNA. It was immunoSEQ multiplex PCR that amplified TCR beta CDR3 across 54 Vbeta and 13 Jbeta. TCRdb called the immunoSEQ multiplex PCR reads again in MiXCR, with one record for every CDR3 protein. The sample includes around 80,000 distinct CDR3 sequences, roughly 95% of them seen just once. The receptor was derived from a human donor with Susac syndrome. Source material: CD8+ T cells from PBMCs.

The CDR3 sequence is CASSLLGREAFF. Written as DNA, the CDR3 is TGTGCCAGCAGCTTGCTGGGCAGGGAGGCTTTCTTT. The rearrangement joins TRBV5-6 to TRBJ1-1; weak D call: TRBD1 (5 bases). V was cut by 1 base and J by 11 bases, with 12 bases left in between. The CDR3 extends over 12 amino acids. The germline CDR1 and CDR2 sequences are SGHDT and YYEEEE.